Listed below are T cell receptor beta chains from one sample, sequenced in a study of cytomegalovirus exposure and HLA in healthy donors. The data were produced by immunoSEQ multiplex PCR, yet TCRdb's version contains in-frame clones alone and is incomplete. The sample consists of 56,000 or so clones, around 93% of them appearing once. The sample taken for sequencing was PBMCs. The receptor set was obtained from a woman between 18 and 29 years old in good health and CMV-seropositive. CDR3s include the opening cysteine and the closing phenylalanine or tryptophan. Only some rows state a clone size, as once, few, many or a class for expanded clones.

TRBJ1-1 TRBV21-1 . CASSTSLSDRYTEAFF
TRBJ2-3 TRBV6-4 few CASSDQAGSTDTQYF
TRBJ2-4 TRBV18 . CASSSAGAKNIQYF
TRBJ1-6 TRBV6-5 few CASRGGDRVNSPLHF
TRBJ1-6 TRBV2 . CASTVGSSYNSPLHF
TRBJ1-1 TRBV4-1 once CASSQVGATEAFF
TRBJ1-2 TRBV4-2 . CASSQDPGGNYGYTF
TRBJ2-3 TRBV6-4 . CASSLSAGSTDTQYF
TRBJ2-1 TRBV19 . CASSVSLAGGPYNEQFF
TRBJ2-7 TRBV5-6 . CASSPLEGSTYEQYF
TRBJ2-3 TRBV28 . CASRPGGDTQYF
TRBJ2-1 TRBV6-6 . CASWAAPNEQFF
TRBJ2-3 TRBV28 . CASSPHRSGVRTDTQYF
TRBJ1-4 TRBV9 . CASSVEGGPATNEKLFF
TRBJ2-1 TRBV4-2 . CASSQELGGWENYNEQFF
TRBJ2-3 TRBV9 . CASSIRVSTDTQYF